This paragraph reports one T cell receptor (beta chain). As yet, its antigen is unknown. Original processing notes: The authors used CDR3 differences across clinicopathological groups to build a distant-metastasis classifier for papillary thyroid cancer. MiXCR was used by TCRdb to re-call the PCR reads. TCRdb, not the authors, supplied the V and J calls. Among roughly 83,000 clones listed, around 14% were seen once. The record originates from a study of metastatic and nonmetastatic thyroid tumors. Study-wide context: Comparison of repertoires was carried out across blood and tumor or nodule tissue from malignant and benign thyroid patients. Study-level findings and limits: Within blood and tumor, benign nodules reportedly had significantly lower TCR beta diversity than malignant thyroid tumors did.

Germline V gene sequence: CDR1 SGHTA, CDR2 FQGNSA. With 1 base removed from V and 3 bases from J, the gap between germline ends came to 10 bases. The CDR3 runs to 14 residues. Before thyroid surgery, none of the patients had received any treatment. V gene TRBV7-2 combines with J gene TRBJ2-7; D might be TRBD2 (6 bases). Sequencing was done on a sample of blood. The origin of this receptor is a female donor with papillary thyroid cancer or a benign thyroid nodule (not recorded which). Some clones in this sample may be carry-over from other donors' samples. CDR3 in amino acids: CASSLGRGIYEQYF. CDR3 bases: TGTGCCAGCAGCTTAGGGCGGGGAATCTACGAGCAGTACTTC.